Each of the 2 T cell receptor beta chains below was sequenced from the same sample in a study of spatial heterogeneity in lung cancer. This sample's time point: sample taken at primary tumor resection. Without sorting, whole RNA was sequenced from tumor, nontumor lung or frozen PBMC. From the 5' RACE reads, TCRdb called clonotypes with MiXCR, one entry per CDR3 protein. The sample comprises about 1,900 distinct CDR3 sequences, under 9% of which are singletons, and about 20% rests with the top ten. The sequences come from normal lung tissue next to the tumor, collected at surgery. The source is a male donor with early-stage non-small cell lung cancer.

By sample fraction, this clonotype is medium-sized (0.01 to 0.1%). V is TRBV6-2 or TRBV6-3 and J is TRBJ2-3, with D perhaps matching TRBD1 (5 bases). Trimming shortened V by 5 bases and J by 3 bases, and 21 bases separated the two germline ends. The CDR3 sequence is 17 residues long. CDR1 MNHEY and CDR2 SVGEGT come from the germline V gene. DNA for the CDR3: TGTGCCAGCAGTCGGACACCGGGTATGACCCAAACAGATACGCAGTATTTT. This sequence encodes CASSRTPGMTQTDTQYF.

This clonotype rates as medium-sized (0.01 to 0.1%). The chain has TRBV6-2 or TRBV6-3 and TRBJ2-7; D unresolved. Deletions cut 6 bases from V and 2 bases from J, with 14 bases between. Germline values: CDR1 MNHEY, CDR2 SVGEGT. The CDR3 extends over 14 amino acids. CDR3 sequence reads: CASRTPGQAYEQYF. The CDR3 region has the DNA TGTGCCAGCAGAACCCCCGGGCAAGCCTACGAGCAGTACTTC.